This T cell receptor (beta chain) was recorded in a study of blood T cell repertoires in COVID-19. Study-wide context: The cDNA or gDNA used as material had been derived from T cells, B-cell-depleted T cells, or PBMCs.

V was clipped by 4 bases and J by 0 bases, with 6 bases between them. This CDR3 is 13 amino acids long. Germline V CDR1 and CDR2: SGHTA, FQGTGA. The repertoire was sequenced with immunoSEQ multiplex PCR; TCRdb's copy has only in-frame clones and lacks some. The data show a few hundred thousand clones, with 70% to 90% seen just once and around 0.78% held by the top ten. This clonotype was obtained from a woman aged 30 to 39 with acute or convalescent COVID-19. V is TRBV7-3 and J is TRBJ1-1; no firm D call. Material for sequencing was peripheral blood. The CDR3, as DNA: TGTGCCAGCAGCTCTTTTATGAACACTGAAGCTTTCTTT. Translated: CASSSFMNTEAFF.